The next 29 T cell receptor beta chains were all read from a single sample in a study of human T cells and chemical hapten exposure. The time point: patch test 1, 2 weeks after DPC sensitization. The treatment: therapeutic diphenylcyclopropenone sensitization with weekly scalp DPC. TCRdb itself ran the RACE reads through MiXCR, one entry per CDR3 protein. The repertoire has roughly 380,000 distinct CDR3 sequences, 4% to 5.5% of them found once; the top ten carry under 2.5%. Sequences were derived from whole blood, sampled in connection with sensitization to the hapten diphenylcyclopropenone (DPC). The receptor source for this set is a woman between 45 and 60 years old with alopecia areata. Some clones in this sample may be carry-over from other donors' samples.

This clonotype was seen at least ten times. This chain links TRBV12-3 or TRBV12-4 with TRBJ2-3; D is unclear. Trimming took 2 bases from V and 1 from J, leaving 7 bases between them. This CDR3 spans 14 amino acids. Written as DNA, the CDR3 is TGTGCCAGCAGTTTATTCCAGGGCACAGATACGCAGTATTTT. Its translation: CASSLFQGTDTQYF.

In its sample, this clonotype was seen many times. The chain carries TRBV7-6 and TRBJ2-1; a possible D gene is TRBD2 (6 bases). The CDR3 totals 14 residues. CDR1 is SGHVS, CDR2 FNYEAQ, per germline. The V gene lost 5 bases and the J gene lost 4 bases, with 12 bases spanning the gap. The CDR3, as DNA: TGTGCCAGCAGCCTCGGGGGAGTTTACAATGAGCAGTTCTTC. It yields the protein CASSLGGVYNEQFF.

This clonotype was seen only once. This chain links TRBV7-9 with TRBJ1-6; D is uncertain. This CDR3 is built from 14 residues. The V end was cut by 4 bases, the J end by 6 bases, with 10 bases between. Germline CDR1 and CDR2: SEHNR and FQNEAQ (reference sequence). In DNA, the CDR3 is TGTGCCAGCAGCTCCGGGCCGGCTAATTCACCCCTCCACTTT. This encodes CASSSGPANSPLHF.

CDR3 protein: CASSTEGSQVYGYTF. CDR3 coding DNA: TGTGCCAGCAGTACCGAAGGGAGCCAGGTCTATGGCTACACCTTC. The chain has TRBV6-1 and TRBJ1-2; no firm D call. The germline V gene has CDR1 MNHNS and CDR2 SASEGT. The V end lost 5 bases, the J end lost 4 bases, and 17 bases lay between the germline ends. The CDR3 consists of 15 residues.

This clonotype was seen many times. The chain employs TRBV27 and TRBJ2-6; tentatively, D is TRBD1 (6 bases). The CDR3 loop spans 15 amino acids. Germline loops: CDR1 MNHEY, CDR2 SMNVEV (reference sequence). V lost 0 bases and J lost 3, with 6 bases in between. The CDR3 reads CASSLSRGGANVLTF. The CDR3, as DNA: TGTGCCAGCAGTTTATCCAGGGGTGGGGCCAACGTCCTGACTTTC.

This clonotype was seen more than once but under ten times. This chain links TRBV4-1 with TRBJ1-4; TRBD1 is a possible D gene (6 bases). The CDR3 sequence is 15 residues long. The germline V gene has CDR1 MGHRA and CDR2 YSYEKL. Between the trimmed V and J ends, which lost 0 bases and 8 bases, there was a span of 13 bases. CDR3 sequence (DNA): TGCGCCAGCAGCCAAGAAGGCAGGGGCGACGAAAAACTGTTTTTT. Residues: CASSQEGRGDEKLFF.

This clonotype has just a few counts. The chain is built from TRBV24-1 and TRBJ2-2; 7 nucleotides align to TRBD1. Germline loops: CDR1 KGHDR, CDR2 SFDVKD. Unmatched junction bases numbered 8, after V lost 2 bases and J lost 6 bases. This CDR3 comprises 16 residues. In DNA form, the CDR3 reads TGTGCCACCAGTGATTCGGACAGGCCGGAGGCCGGGGAGCTGTTTTTT. It codes for CATSDSDRPEAGELFF.

This clonotype was seen many times. This chain connects TRBV7-9 to TRBJ2-2; D gene uncertain. The CDR3 length is 13 residues. V was clipped by 6 bases and J by 2 bases, with 7 bases between them. CDR1 and CDR2 from the germline V gene are SEHNR and FQNEAQ (reference sequence). This CDR3 reads CASRQHNTGELFF. CDR3 bases: TGTGCCAGCAGACAACATAACACCGGGGAGCTGTTTTTT.

The genes are TRBV28 and TRBJ1-5; D unresolved. Trimming removed 4 bases from V and 9 bases from J, with 7 bases in between. CDR3 length: 11 amino acids. Germline CDR1 is MDHEN and CDR2 is SYDVKM. In DNA form, the CDR3 reads TGTGCCAGCAGTTCAACTTGGCCCCAGCATTTT. The encoded protein is CASSSTWPQHF.

The sample holds a few counts of this clonotype. The CDR3 reads CASSLVHSETQYF. The CDR3 DNA follows: TGTGCCAGCAGCTTAGTCCACAGCGAGACCCAGTACTTC. J is TRBJ2-5 and V is TRBV7-2; D unresolved. Germline V CDR1 and CDR2: SGHTA, FQGNSA. This CDR3 is 13 amino acids long. The ends were cut back, 1 base at V and 5 bases at J, with 8 bases in the middle.

This clonotype occurred many times. This chain joins TRBV10-2 and TRBJ1-1; D not certain. The CDR3 sequence is 13 residues long. V was trimmed by 7 bases and J by 4 bases, leaving 13 bases between them. Germline V CDR1 and CDR2: WSHSY, SAAADI. This chain's CDR3 is CASTPASPTEAFF. Written as DNA, the CDR3 is TGCGCCAGCACCCCTGCCAGTCCCACTGAAGCTTTCTTT.

This clonotype was counted many times. This chain uses TRBV6-1 with TRBJ1-4; possible D gene TRBD1, 5 bases. V lost 2 bases, J lost 10 bases, and 14 bases lay in between. Per the germline V gene, CDR1 is MNHNS and CDR2 is SASEGT. This CDR3 comprises 14 residues. The chain's CDR3 is CASSEPGTVGKLFF. CDR3 DNA sequence: TGTGCCAGCAGTGAACCGGGGACTGTGGGAAAACTGTTTTTT.

This clonotype has a count of ten or more. V is TRBV29-1 and J is TRBJ2-5, with 12 bases that match TRBD2. V lost 6 bases and J lost 0; bases outside the gene matches: 5. Looked up from germline, CDR1 is SQVTM and CDR2 is ANQGSEA. The CDR3 runs to 15 residues. DNA for the CDR3: TGCAGCGTCCGACTAGCGGGGGACTACCAAGAGACCCAGTACTTC. Translated, it gives CSVRLAGDYQETQYF.

This clonotype came up a few times. The chain is built from TRBV19 and TRBJ1-4; no clear D gene. There are 13 residues in the CDR3. Per germline, CDR1 LNHDA and CDR2 SQIVND (reference sequence). The V and J ends lost 5 bases and 6 bases respectively, with 10 bases between them. CDR3 nucleotides: TGTGCCAGTAGTCCCAATGGGGATGAAAAACTGTTTTTT. It translates to CASSPNGDEKLFF.

This clonotype was counted at least ten times. The chain has TRBV28 and TRBJ1-1; 11 bases line up with TRBD1. The trim removed 7 bases at V and 0 bases at J, leaving 13 bases unmatched. This CDR3 region has 18 residues. Germline V lookup: CDR1 MDHEN, CDR2 SYDVKM. The CDR3 DNA follows: TGTGCCAGCACTCTACTACCGGGACAGGGGGGGCTGAACACTGAAGCTTTCTTT. This codes for CASTLLPGQGGLNTEAFF.

This clonotype came up many times. V is TRBV6-1 and J is TRBJ1-1; D perhaps matches TRBD1 (5 bases). Trimming cost V 2 bases and J 4 bases, with 8 bases left between them. The length of the CDR3 is 13 residues. Germline V gene sequence: CDR1 MNHNS, CDR2 SASEGT. This CDR3 reads CASSEQGATEAFF. CDR3 nucleotide sequence: TGTGCCAGCAGTGAACAGGGAGCCACTGAAGCTTTCTTT.

The V call is TRBV24-1, the J call TRBJ2-1; tentative D call: TRBD1 (6 bases). There are 15 residues in the CDR3. V lost 6 bases and J lost 6, with 17 bases in between. Germline loops: CDR1 KGHDR, CDR2 SFDVKD. CDR3 DNA sequence: TGTGCCACCAGTCCAGGGGCCCCCTCCCGCAATGAGCAGTTCTTC. Its protein product is CATSPGAPSRNEQFF.

This clonotype has ten or more counts. The rearrangement links TRBV5-4 to TRBJ2-7, with 10 bases matching TRBD2. The CDR3 loop spans 17 amino acids. Germline V CDR1 and CDR2: SGHNT, YYREEE (reference sequence). V was clipped by 1 base and J by 2 bases; unmatched bases: 9. CDR3 in amino acids: CASSLTSGTRVAYEQYF. Here the CDR3 DNA reads TGTGCCAGCAGCTTGACTAGCGGGACGCGGGTGGCCTACGAGCAGTACTTC. Full variable domain (rest looked up from reference TRBV5-4 and TRBJ2-7): ETGVTQSPTHLIKTRGQQVTLRCSSQSGHNTVSWYQQALGQGPQFIFQYYREEENGRGNFPPRFSGLQFPNYSSELNVNALELDDSALYLCASSLTSGTRVAYEQYFGPGTRLTVT.

This clonotype was detected a few times. The chain uses TRBV12-3 or TRBV12-4 and TRBJ1-5; unclear D gene. The length of the CDR3 is 14 residues. V was clipped by 7 bases and J by 0 bases, with 10 bases between them. Written as DNA, the CDR3 is TGTGCCAGCACCTTCTCCCTTAGCAATCAGCCCCAGCATTTT. Its protein product is CASTFSLSNQPQHF.

This clonotype appeared many times. The CDR3 protein is CASSITQGNEAFF. The CDR3 bases are TGTGCCAGCAGTATTACGCAGGGGAATGAAGCTTTCTTT. J is TRBJ1-1 and V is TRBV27; D is perhaps TRBD1 (6 bases). V was cut by 5 bases and J by 7 bases, with 14 bases left in between. The CDR3 is 13 amino acids. Looked up from germline, CDR1 is MNHEY and CDR2 is SMNVEV (reference sequence).

The J gene is TRBJ2-5, the V gene TRBV29-1, with a weak D call TRBD2 (6 bases). The length of the CDR3 is 12 residues. Trimming cost V 4 bases and J 1 base, with 7 bases left between them. In germline, CDR1 is SQVTM, CDR2 ANQGSEA. CDR3 nucleotides: TGCAGCGTTGCGGGGGTCCAAGAGACCCAGTACTTC. Its translation: CSVAGVQETQYF.

The chain is built from TRBV12-3 or TRBV12-4 and TRBJ2-5, with 7 bases fitting TRBD2. Losses at the gene ends were 5 bases for V and 0 bases for J; bases not matched to a gene: 3. The CDR3 spans 14 residues. The CDR3 protein is CASSPLADQETQYF. The CDR3 nucleotides are TGTGCCAGCAGTCCTCTAGCGGACCAAGAGACCCAGTACTTC.

The sample holds a few counts of this clonotype. The chain couples TRBV3-1 to TRBJ2-7; no clear D gene. Looked up from germline, CDR1 is LGHDT and CDR2 is YNNKEL (reference sequence). Trimming pared 0 bases from V and 1 base from J, leaving 10 bases between. The CDR3 contains 15 residues. CDR3 in DNA: TGTGCCAGCAGCCAAGATTCCCCCGGGTCCTACGAGCAGTACTTC. The encoded protein is CASSQDSPGSYEQYF.

This clonotype was observed at least ten times. The chain combines TRBV4-3 with TRBJ2-3; D gene ambiguous. CDR3 size: 14 residues. Trimming cost V 5 bases and J 0 bases, with 9 bases left between them. From germline, CDR1 is LGHNA and CDR2 YSLEER. The CDR3 loop is CASSSATSTDTQYF. In DNA, the CDR3 is TGCGCCAGCAGCAGCGCCACTAGCACAGATACGCAGTATTTT.

This clonotype occurred many times. J is TRBJ1-5 and V is TRBV5-1, with 8 bases matching TRBD1. Trimming removed 5 bases from V and 5 bases from J; junction bases left unmatched: 9. Looked up from germline, CDR1 is SGHRS and CDR2 is YFSETQ. The CDR3 length is 15 residues. The CDR3 loop reads CASSIQGARDQPQHF. CDR3 nucleotide sequence: TGCGCCAGCAGTATTCAGGGGGCGCGAGATCAGCCCCAGCATTTT.

There are a few counts of this clonotype. This chain uses TRBV2 with TRBJ2-2; unclear D gene. CDR3 length: 12 amino acids. Between the trimmed V and J ends, which lost 6 bases and 9 bases, there was a span of 11 bases. Germline loops: CDR1 SNHLY, CDR2 FYNNEI. CDR3 sequence: CASRADIRELFF. The CDR3 DNA reads TGTGCCAGCAGGGCCGACATCCGGGAGCTGTTTTTT.

This clonotype occurred many times. This sequence joins TRBV12-3 or TRBV12-4 and TRBJ2-7; D is unclear. CDR3 size: 13 residues. V was shortened by 8 bases and J by 5 bases, with 16 bases between the two germline ends. The CDR3 sequence: CASLPAPGHEQYF. In nucleotides, the CDR3 is TGTGCCAGCCTCCCGGCCCCAGGACACGAGCAGTACTTC.

The CDR3 region has the DNA TGTGCCAGCAGCGTAGCTGGGGCTACACAAGAGACCCAGTACTTC. Its protein is CASSVAGATQETQYF. The chain couples TRBV9 to TRBJ2-5, with D possibly being TRBD1 (5 bases). V lost 0 bases and J lost 2, with 11 bases in between. Germline lookup yields CDR1 SGDLS and CDR2 YYNGEE. CDR3 size: 15 residues.

This clonotype was observed many times. V is TRBV6-5 and J is TRBJ2-3; either TRBD1 or TRBD2 may fit D (5 bases each). CDR1 is MNHEY, CDR2 SVGAGI, per germline. The CDR3 consists of 15 residues. Trimming cost V 5 bases and J 0 bases, with 12 bases left between them. In nucleotides, the CDR3 is TGTGCCAGCAGTCATGGGGACGGTAGCACAGATACGCAGTATTTT. Amino acid sequence: CASSHGDGSTDTQYF.